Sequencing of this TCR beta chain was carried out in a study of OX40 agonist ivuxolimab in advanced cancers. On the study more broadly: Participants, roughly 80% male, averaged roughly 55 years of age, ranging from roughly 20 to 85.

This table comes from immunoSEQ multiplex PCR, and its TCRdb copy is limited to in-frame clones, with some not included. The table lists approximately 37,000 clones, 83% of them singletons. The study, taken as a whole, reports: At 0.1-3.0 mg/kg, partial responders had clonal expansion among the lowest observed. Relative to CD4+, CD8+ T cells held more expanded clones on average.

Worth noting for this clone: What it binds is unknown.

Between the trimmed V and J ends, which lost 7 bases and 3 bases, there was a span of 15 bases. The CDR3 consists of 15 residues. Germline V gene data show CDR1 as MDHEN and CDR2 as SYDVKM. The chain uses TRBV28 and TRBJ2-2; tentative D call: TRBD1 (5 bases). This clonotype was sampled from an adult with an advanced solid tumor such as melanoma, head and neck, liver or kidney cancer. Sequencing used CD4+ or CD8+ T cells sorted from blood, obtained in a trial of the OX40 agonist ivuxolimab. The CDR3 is CASKGFQADTGELFF. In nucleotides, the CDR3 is TGTGCCAGCAAGGGGTTTCAGGCGGACACCGGGGAGCTGTTTTTT. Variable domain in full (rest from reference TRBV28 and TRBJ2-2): DVKVTQSSRYLVKRTGEKVFLECVQDMDHENMFWYRQDPGLGLRLIYFSYDVKMKEKGDIPEGYSVSREKKERFSLILESASTNQTSMYLCASKGFQADTGELFFGEGSRLTVL.